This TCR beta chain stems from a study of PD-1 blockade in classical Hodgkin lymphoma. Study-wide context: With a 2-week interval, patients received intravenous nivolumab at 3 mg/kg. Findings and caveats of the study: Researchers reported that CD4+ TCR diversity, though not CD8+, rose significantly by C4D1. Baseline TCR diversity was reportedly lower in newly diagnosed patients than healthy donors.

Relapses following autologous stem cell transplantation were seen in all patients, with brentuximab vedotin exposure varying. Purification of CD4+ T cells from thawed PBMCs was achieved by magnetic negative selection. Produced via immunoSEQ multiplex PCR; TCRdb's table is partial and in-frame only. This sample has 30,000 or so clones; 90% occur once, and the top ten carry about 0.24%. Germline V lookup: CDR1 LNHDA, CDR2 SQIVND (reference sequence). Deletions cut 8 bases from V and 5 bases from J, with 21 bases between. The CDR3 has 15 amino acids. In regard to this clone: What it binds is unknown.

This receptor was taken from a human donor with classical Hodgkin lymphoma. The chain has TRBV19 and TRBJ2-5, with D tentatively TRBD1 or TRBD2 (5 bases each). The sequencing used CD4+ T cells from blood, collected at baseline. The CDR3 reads CASPYRGGPPETQYF. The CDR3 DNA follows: TGTGCCAGTCCCTACCGGGGCGGGCCCCCCGAGACCCAGTACTTC.